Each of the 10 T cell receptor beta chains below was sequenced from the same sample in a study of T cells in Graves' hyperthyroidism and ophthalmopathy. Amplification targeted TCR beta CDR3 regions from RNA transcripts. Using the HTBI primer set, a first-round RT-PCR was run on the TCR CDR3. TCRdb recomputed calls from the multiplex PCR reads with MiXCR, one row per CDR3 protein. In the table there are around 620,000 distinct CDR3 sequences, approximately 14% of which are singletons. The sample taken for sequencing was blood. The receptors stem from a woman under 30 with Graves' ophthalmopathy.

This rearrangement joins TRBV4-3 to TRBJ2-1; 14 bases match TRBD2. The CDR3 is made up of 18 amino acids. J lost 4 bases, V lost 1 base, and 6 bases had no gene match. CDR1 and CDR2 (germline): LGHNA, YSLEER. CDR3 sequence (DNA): TGCGCCAGCAGCCAAGTAGGGGGACTAGCGGGAGTTTACAATGAGCAGTTCTTC. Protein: CASSQVGGLAGVYNEQFF.

The DNA for the CDR3 is TGTGCCACCAGTGGGTTGTCGGGGGGGCAGTTCTTC. This translates into CATSGLSGGQFF. The genes are TRBV24-1 and TRBJ2-1, with 7 bases aligning to TRBD2. V dropped 5 bases and J dropped 12; count of bases not matched to a gene: 6. The CDR3 runs 12 residues. Germline lookup yields CDR1 KGHDR and CDR2 SFDVKD.

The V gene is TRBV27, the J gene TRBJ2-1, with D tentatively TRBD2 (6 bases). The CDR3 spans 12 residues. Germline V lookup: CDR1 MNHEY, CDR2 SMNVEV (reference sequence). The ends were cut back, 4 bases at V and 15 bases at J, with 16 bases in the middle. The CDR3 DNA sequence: TGTGCCAGCAGTTCGAGGAGGGGTGAGGCGTTCTTC. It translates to CASSSRRGEAFF.

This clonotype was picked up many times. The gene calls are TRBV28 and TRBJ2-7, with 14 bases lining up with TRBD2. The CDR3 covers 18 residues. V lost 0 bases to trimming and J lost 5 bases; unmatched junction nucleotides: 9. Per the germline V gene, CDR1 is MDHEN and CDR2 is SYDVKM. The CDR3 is CASSLWRSPGLAGDEQYF. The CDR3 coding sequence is TGTGCCAGCAGTTTATGGAGGTCTCCGGGACTAGCGGGAGACGAGCAGTACTTC.

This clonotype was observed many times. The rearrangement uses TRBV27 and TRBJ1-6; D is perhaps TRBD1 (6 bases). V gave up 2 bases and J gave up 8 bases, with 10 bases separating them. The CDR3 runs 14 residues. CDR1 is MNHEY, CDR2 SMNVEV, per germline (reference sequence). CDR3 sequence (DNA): TGTGCCAGCAGTTTAGGCAGGGGATATTCACCCCTCCACTTT. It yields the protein CASSLGRGYSPLHF.

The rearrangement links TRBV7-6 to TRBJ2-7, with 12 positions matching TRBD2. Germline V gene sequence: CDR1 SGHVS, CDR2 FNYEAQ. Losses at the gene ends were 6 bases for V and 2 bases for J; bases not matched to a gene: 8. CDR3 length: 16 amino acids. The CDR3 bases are TGTGCCAGCAGTCCTCTCGGACTAGCGGGACCCTACGAGCAGTACTTC. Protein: CASSPLGLAGPYEQYF. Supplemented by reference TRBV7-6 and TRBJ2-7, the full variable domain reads GAGVSQSPRYKVTKRGQDVALRCDPISGHVSLYWYRQALGQGPEFLTYFNYEAQQDKSGLPNDRFSAERPEGSISTLTIQRTEQRDSAMYRCASSPLGLAGPYEQYFGPGTRLTVT.

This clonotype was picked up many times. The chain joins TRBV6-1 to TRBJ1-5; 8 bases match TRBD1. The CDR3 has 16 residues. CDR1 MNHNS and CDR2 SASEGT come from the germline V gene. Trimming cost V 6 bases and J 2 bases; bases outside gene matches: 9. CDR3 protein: CASRDRELRGNQPQHF. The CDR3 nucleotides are TGTGCCAGCAGGGACAGGGAGTTGAGGGGCAATCAGCCCCAGCATTTT.

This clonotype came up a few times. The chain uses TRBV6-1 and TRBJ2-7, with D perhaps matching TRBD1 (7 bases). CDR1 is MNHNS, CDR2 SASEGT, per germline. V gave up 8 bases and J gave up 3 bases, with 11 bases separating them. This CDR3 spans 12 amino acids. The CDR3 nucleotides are TGTGCCAGCGCGGGACAGAACTACGAGCAGTACTTC. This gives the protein CASAGQNYEQYF.

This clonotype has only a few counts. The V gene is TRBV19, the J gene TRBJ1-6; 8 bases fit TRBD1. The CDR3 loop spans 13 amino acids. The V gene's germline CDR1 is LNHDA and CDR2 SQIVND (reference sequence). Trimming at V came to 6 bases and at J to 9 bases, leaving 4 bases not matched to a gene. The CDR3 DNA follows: TGTGCCAGTAGGGGGACAGGAATTTCACCCCTCCACTTT. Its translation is CASRGTGISPLHF.

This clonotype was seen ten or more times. DNA for the CDR3: TGCAGCGTTATCGAGAGCCTGCGGGAGGGCCGAGGGGAGCAGTACTTC. As protein: CSVIESLREGRGEQYF. J is TRBJ2-7 and V is TRBV29-1; 9 bases fit TRBD2. CDR1 is SQVTM and CDR2 is ANQGSEA in the germline V gene. V was pared by 5 bases and J by 7 bases, with 18 bases of the junction left unmatched. The CDR3 consists of 16 residues.